This T cell receptor (beta chain) derives from a study of spatial heterogeneity in lung cancer. By proportion, this clonotype is medium-sized. V trimming: 2 bases; J trimming: 3 bases; junction bases outside the gene matches: 6. Germline V gene data show CDR1 as KGHDR and CDR2 as SFDVKD. CDR3 length: 17 residues. One entry per CDR3 protein, called by TCRdb with MiXCR from the 5' RACE reads. The sample holds under 25,000 distinct CDR3 sequences; about 7% are singletons and the top ten take 14%. Documented time point: sample taken at primary tumor resection. The 65 or so donors had untreated early-stage non-small cell lung cancer.

The sample in question was PBMCs, obtained at surgery. This chain connects TRBV24-1 to TRBJ2-4; the match to TRBD1 covers 10 bases. This receptor was obtained from a male donor with early-stage non-small cell lung cancer. CDR3 amino acids: CATSDSRTGGGKNIQYF. Written as DNA, the CDR3 is TGTGCCACCAGTGATTCCCGGACAGGGGGAGGCAAAAACATTCAGTACTTC.